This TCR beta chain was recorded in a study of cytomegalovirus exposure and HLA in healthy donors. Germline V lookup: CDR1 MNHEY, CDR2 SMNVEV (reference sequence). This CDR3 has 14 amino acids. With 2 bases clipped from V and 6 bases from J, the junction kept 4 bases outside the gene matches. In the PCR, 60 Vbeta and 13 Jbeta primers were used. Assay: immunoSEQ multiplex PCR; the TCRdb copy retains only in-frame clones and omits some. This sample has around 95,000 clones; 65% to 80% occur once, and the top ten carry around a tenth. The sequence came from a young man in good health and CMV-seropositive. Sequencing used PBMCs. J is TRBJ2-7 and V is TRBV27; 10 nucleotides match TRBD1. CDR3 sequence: CASSLVTGGSEQYF. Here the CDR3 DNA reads TGTGCCAGCAGTTTAGTGACAGGGGGCAGCGAGCAGTACTTC.